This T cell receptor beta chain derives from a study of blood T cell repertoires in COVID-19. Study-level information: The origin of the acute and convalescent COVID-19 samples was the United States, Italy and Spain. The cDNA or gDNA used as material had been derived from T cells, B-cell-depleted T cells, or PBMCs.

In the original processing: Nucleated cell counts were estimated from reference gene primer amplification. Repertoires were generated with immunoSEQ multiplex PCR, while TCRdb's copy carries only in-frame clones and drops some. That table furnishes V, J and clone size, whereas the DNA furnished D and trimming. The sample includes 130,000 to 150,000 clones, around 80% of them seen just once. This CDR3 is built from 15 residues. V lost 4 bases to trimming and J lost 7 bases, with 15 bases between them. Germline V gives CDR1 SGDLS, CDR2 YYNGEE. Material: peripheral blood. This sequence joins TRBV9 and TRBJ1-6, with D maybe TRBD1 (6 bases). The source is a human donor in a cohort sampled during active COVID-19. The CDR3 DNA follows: TGTGCCAGCAGCTCCATCGACAGGTCCAATTCACCCCTCCACTTT. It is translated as CASSSIDRSNSPLHF. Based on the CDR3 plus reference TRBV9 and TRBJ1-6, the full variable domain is DSGVTQTPKHLITATGQRVTLRCSPRSGDLSVYWYQQSLDQGLQFLIQYYNGEERAKGNILERFSAQQFPDLHSELNLSSLELGDSALYFCASSSIDRSNSPLHFGNGTRLTVT.